A selection of T cell receptor beta chains follows, all from one sample in a study of OX40 agonist ivuxolimab in advanced cancers. Some clones are missing from TCRdb's copy, which holds only in-frame ones; the method was immunoSEQ multiplex PCR. The sample shows about 9,700 clones, around four fifths of them seen only once. Sample: CD4+ or CD8+ T cells sorted from blood, taken in a trial of the OX40 agonist ivuxolimab. These receptor sequences come from an adult with an advanced solid tumor such as melanoma, head and neck, liver or kidney cancer. Each CDR3 is given with its conserved first and last residue. A D gene is named only where the DNA matches it firmly. Some rows mark clone size as missing; the rest say once, few, many or name a class of expanded clone.

J | D | V | size | CDR3 | DNA
TRBJ2-7 | TRBD1 | TRBV27 | NA | CASSPGQGYGEQYF | TGTGCCAGCAGTCCGGGACAGGGATATGGCGAGCAGTACTTC
TRBJ2-2 | TRBD2 | TRBV15 | NA | CATSRDTRGGLWTGELFF | TGTGCCACCAGCAGAGATACCCGGGGGGGATTGTGGACCGGGGAGCTGTTTTTT
TRBJ2-3 | TRBD2 | TRBV11-3 | NA | CAREATREGADTQYF | TGTGCCAGGGAGGCTACGCGGGAGGGGGCAGATACGCAGTATTTT
TRBJ2-1 | NA | TRBV6-7 | NA | CASSSRANLNEQFF | TGTGCCAGCAGCTCCCGGGCGAACCTCAATGAGCAGTTCTTC
TRBJ2-6 | NA | TRBV15 | few | CATSNLEGRGANVLTF | TGTGCCACCAGCAACCTGGAGGGGAGAGGGGCCAACGTCCTGACTTTC
TRBJ2-7 | TRBD2 | TRBV6-5 | NA | CASSYSPGGYEQYF | TGTGCCAGCAGTTACTCGCCGGGAGGCTACGAGCAGTACTTC
TRBJ2-1 | TRBD2 | TRBV10-3 | NA | CAISATAGVHNEQFF | TGTGCCATCAGTGCAACAGCGGGAGTCCACAATGAGCAGTTCTTC
TRBJ1-4 | NA | TRBV14 | once | CASKGGGEKLFF | TGTGCCAGCAAGGGAGGCGGTGAAAAACTGTTTTTT
TRBJ1-5 | TRBD1 | TRBV10-3 | large | CASSTGDSNQPQHF | TGTGCCAGCTCGACAGGGGATAGCAATCAGCCCCAGCATTTT
TRBJ2-7 | TRBD2 | TRBV7-9 | NA | CASSHPLAGGSYEQYF | TGTGCCAGCAGCCATCCCCTAGCGGGGGGTTCCTACGAGCAGTACTTC
TRBJ2-7 | NA | TRBV21-1 | NA | CASSNPARVGSYEQYF | TGTGCCAGCAGCAATCCCGCCAGGGTAGGTTCCTACGAGCAGTACTTC
TRBJ2-5 | TRBD2 | TRBV6-1 | NA | CASGVSGDQETQYF | TGTGCCAGTGGGGTTAGCGGGGACCAAGAGACCCAGTACTTC
TRBJ2-3 | NA | TRBV2 | NA | CASSGAIFSTDTQYF | TGTGCCAGCTCCGGGGCGATATTTAGCACAGATACGCAGTATTTT
TRBJ2-3 | NA | TRBV14 | NA | CASSHSSIGALADTQYF | TGTGCCAGCAGCCATAGCAGTATAGGCGCCCTAGCAGATACGCAGTATTTT
TRBJ2-1 | TRBD1 | TRBV27 | once | CASSPTGVQGVNEQFF | TGTGCCAGCAGCCCTACAGGGGTACAAGGGGTTAATGAGCAGTTCTTC
TRBJ2-3 | TRBD2 | TRBV6-4 | few | CASSDSGTSATDTQYF | TGTGCCAGCAGTGACTCAGGGACTAGCGCGACAGATACGCAGTATTTT
TRBJ2-1 | NA | TRBV30 | NA | CAWSVLGGSYNEQFF | TGTGCCTGGAGTGTACTTGGGGGATCCTACAATGAGCAGTTCTTC
TRBJ2-7 | NA | TRBV5-6 | NA | CASSLEMGLASEQYF | TGTGCCAGCAGCTTGGAGATGGGGTTGGCTTCCGAGCAGTACTTC
TRBJ2-2 | NA | TRBV15 | few | CATSRGAAGELFF | TGTGCCACCAGCAGAGGGGCGGCCGGGGAGCTGTTTTTT
TRBJ2-7 | TRBD2 | TRBV7-2 | once | CASSFVASGSRGQYF | TGTGCCAGCAGCTTCGTCGCTAGCGGGAGTCGCGGGCAGTACTTC
TRBJ2-5 | TRBD2 | TRBV25-1 | NA | CAIGEGRANQETQYF | TGTGCCATCGGGGAGGGCAGGGCCAACCAAGAGACCCAGTACTTC
TRBJ2-1 | TRBD2 | TRBV10-3 | once | CAISREGLAGPNEQFF | TGTGCCATCAGTCGGGAGGGACTAGCGGGCCCCAATGAGCAGTTCTTC
TRBJ2-7 | TRBD2 | TRBV10-3 | NA | CAISESPSGVEQYF | TGTGCCATCAGTGAGAGTCCTAGCGGTGTCGAGCAGTACTTC
TRBJ2-1 | TRBD1 | TRBV15 | NA | CATSRGGQGGYNEQFF | TGTGCCACCAGCAGGGGCGGACAGGGGGGGTACAATGAGCAGTTCTTC
TRBJ2-3 | NA | TRBV30 | few | CAWNPVEVASTDTQYF | TGTGCCTGGAACCCGGTAGAGGTTGCTAGCACAGATACGCAGTATTTT
TRBJ2-1 | TRBD1 | TRBV7-2 | once | CASSPGQGYNNEQFF | TGTGCCAGCAGCCCGGGACAGGGGTATAACAATGAGCAGTTCTTC
TRBJ2-2 | NA | TRBV7-6 | NA | CASSLGSQARPTGELFF | TGTGCCAGCAGCTTAGGAAGCCAGGCCAGGCCCACCGGGGAGCTGTTTTTT
TRBJ2-3 | NA | TRBV9 | NA | CASSVGGVVNTQYF | TGTGCCAGCAGCGTGGGTGGTGTAGTGAATACGCAGTATTTT
TRBJ1-1 | TRBD1 | TRBV7-9 | NA | CASSLGRGWDSLNTEAFF | TGTGCCAGCAGCTTAGGTAGGGGTTGGGACAGCTTGAACACTGAAGCTTTCTTT
TRBJ2-1 | NA | TRBV5-6 | NA | CASSLQALNEQFF | TGTGCCAGCAGCTTGCAAGCACTCAATGAGCAGTTCTTC
TRBJ2-7 | TRBD2 | TRBV4-1 | NA | CASSSLRLAGDHEQYF | TGCGCCAGCAGCTCTCTCCGACTAGCGGGAGACCACGAGCAGTACTTC
TRBJ1-2 | TRBD1 | TRBV4-2 | NA | CASSQDQRGTGMKFNYGYTF | TGTGCCAGCAGCCAAGATCAGAGGGGGACAGGGATGAAGTTTAACTATGGCTACACCTTC
TRBJ2-1 | NA | TRBV28 | once | CASSFLSINNEQFF | TGTGCCAGCAGTTTTTTGTCTATTAACAATGAGCAGTTCTTC
TRBJ2-7 | NA | TRBV6-4 | NA | CASSLAEGGHYEQYF | TGTGCCAGCAGCCTGGCGGAGGGGGGGCACTACGAGCAGTACTTC
TRBJ2-6 | NA | TRBV11-2 | NA | CASSLEQGLVSGANVLTF | TGTGCCAGCAGCTTAGAGCAGGGTCTTGTTTCTGGGGCCAACGTCCTGACTTTC
TRBJ2-6 | NA | TRBV19 | NA | CASRHFSGANVLTF | TGTGCCAGTCGACACTTCTCTGGGGCCAACGTCCTGACTTTC
TRBJ1-2 | NA | TRBV21-1 | NA | CASSKVYGYTF | TGTGCCAGCAGCAAAGTCTATGGCTACACCTTC
TRBJ2-5 | TRBD1 | TRBV19 | NA | CASSDRGQETQYF | TGTGCCAGTAGTGACAGGGGGCAAGAGACCCAGTACTTC
TRBJ2-7 | TRBD1 | TRBV30 | NA | CAWSNDRGSYEQYF | TGTGCCTGGAGTAACGACAGGGGGAGCTACGAGCAGTACTTC